This T cell receptor (beta chain) was captured in a study of TIL therapy for anti-PD-1-resistant metastatic lung cancer. Study overall: Tumors had a median PD-L1 proportion score of 4.5% to 7%. General study points: Treatment-naive, never-smoker and oncogene-addicted patients were overrepresented in this highly selected cohort. After infusion, TIL clonotypes partly replaced peripheral T cells and declined over months.

The libraries were made with immunoSEQ v3. Survey-level samples got some 2 million read pairs; deep-level samples got about 4.5-6.5 million. Repertoires were generated with immunoSEQ multiplex PCR, while TCRdb's copy carries only in-frame clones and drops some. The table lists approximately 47,000 clones, just over 85% of them singletons. The time point: pre-treatment sample, taken before nivolumab and TIL therapy. Germline loops: CDR1 MRHNA, CDR2 SNTAGT. V shed 5 bases and J shed 1 base, with 8 bases lying between them. The CDR3 is 13 residues long. As for this clone: As yet, its antigen is unknown.

This TCR was sampled from a person between 25 and 80 years old with non-small cell lung cancer. The specimen was blood, collected at baseline. V usage is TRBV6-4 and J usage is TRBJ1-1; D is ambiguous. The CDR3 nucleotides read TGTGCCAGCAGTACCGACGAGAACACTGAAGCTTTCTTT. It codes for CASSTDENTEAFF.